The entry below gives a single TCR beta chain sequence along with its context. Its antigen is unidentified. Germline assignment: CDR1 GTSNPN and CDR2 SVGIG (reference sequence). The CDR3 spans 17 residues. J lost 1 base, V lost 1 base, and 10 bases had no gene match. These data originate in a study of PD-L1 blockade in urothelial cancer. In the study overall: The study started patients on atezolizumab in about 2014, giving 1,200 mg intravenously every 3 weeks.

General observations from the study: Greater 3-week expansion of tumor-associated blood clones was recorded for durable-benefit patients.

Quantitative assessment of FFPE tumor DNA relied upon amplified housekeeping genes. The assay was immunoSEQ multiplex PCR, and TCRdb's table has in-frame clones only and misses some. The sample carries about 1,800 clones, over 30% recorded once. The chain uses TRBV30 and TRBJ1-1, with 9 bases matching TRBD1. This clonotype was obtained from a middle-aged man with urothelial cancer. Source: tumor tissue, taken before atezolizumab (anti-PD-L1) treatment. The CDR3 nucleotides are TGTGCCTGGAGTGCAACTTTACCGGGACAGGGGAACACTGAAGCTTTCTTT. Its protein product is CAWSATLPGQGNTEAFF.